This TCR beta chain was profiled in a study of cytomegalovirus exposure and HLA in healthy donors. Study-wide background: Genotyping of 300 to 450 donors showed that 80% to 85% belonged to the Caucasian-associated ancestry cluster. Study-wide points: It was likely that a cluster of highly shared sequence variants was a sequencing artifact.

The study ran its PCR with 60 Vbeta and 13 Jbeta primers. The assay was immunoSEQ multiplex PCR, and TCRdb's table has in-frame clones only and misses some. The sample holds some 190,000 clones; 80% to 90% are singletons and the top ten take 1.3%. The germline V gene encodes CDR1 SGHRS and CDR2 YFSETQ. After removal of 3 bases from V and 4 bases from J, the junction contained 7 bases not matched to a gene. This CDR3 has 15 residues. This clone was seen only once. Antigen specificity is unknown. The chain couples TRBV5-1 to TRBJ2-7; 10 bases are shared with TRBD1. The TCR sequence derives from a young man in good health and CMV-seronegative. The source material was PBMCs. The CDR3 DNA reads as TGCGCCAGCAGCTCCCTGACAGGGGGCCCTTACGAGCAGTACTTC. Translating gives CASSSLTGGPYEQYF.